The 21 T cell receptor beta chains given below trace back to one sample, sequenced in a study of T-cell memory formation after mild COVID-19. TCRdb re-analysed the 5' RACE reads in MiXCR, keeping a single row per CDR3 protein. Of 150,000 to 200,000 distinct CDR3 sequences in the sample, 20% to 25% were seen once. Sequenced sample: PBMCs or a T cell subset sorted from them (not recorded which). These receptors all come from an adult woman who had mild COVID-19 (a few samples of this study predate the infection). Cell type and time point are not known.

The chain uses TRBV7-9 and TRBJ1-1, with 7 bases lining up with TRBD1. Germline assignment: CDR1 SEHNR and CDR2 FQNEAQ (reference sequence). The CDR3 contains 15 residues. Trimming took 4 bases from V and 1 from J; bases not matched to a gene: 6. The DNA for the CDR3 is TGTGCCAGCAGCTACGCCGGGACAGCGAACACTGAAGCTTTCTTT. Translating it yields CASSYAGTANTEAFF. The variable domain in full, with the rest retrieved from reference TRBV7-9 and TRBJ1-1, is DTGVSQNPRHKITKRGQNVTFRCDPISEHNRLYWYRQTLGQGPEFLTYFQNEAQLEKSRLLSDRFSAERPKGSFSTLEIQRTEQGDSAMYLCASSYAGTANTEAFFGQGTRLTVV.

The CDR3 DNA reads as TGCAGTGTCCGTGGCCTAGCGGGGGGGCTTGAGCAGTTCTTC. Protein product: CSVRGLAGGLEQFF. The gene calls are TRBV20-1 and TRBJ2-1, with 12 bases fitting TRBD2. The germline CDR1 and CDR2 sequences are DFQATT and SNEGSKA (reference sequence). J gave up 9 bases and V 7 bases, and 10 bases lay outside the gene matches. This CDR3 is 14 amino acids long.

The chain joins TRBV5-1 to TRBJ2-1; 8 bases agree with TRBD1. CDR3 length: 15 residues. The V gene end was trimmed by 3 bases and the J gene end by 4 bases; junction bases not matched to a gene: 6. CDR1 is SGHRS and CDR2 is YFSETQ in the germline V gene. As DNA, the CDR3 is TGCGCCAGCAGCTGGACAGGGTCCCCGTACAATGAGCAGTTCTTC. It specifies CASSWTGSPYNEQFF.

Only a few counts were recorded for this clonotype. The V and J genes are TRBV5-1 and TRBJ2-5; D is unclear. The germline V gene has CDR1 SGHRS and CDR2 YFSETQ. Between the trimmed V and J ends, which lost 4 bases and 0 bases, there was a span of 7 bases. This CDR3 has 13 amino acids. The CDR3 nucleotides read TGCGCCAGCAGCAAACTGTACCAAGAGACCCAGTACTTC. Translation: CASSKLYQETQYF.

A few counts support this clonotype. The genes are TRBV20-1 and TRBJ1-5, with D possibly being TRBD1 (6 bases). The CDR3 has 14 residues. Trimming removed 1 base from V and 4 bases from J, with 11 bases in between. CDR1 is DFQATT, CDR2 SNEGSKA, per germline (reference sequence). The CDR3 protein is CSARVDRLNQPQHF. CDR3 nucleotides: TGCAGTGCTAGAGTCGACAGGTTGAATCAGCCCCAGCATTTT.

The chain uses TRBV7-9 and TRBJ2-3; D might be TRBD2 (6 bases). CDR3 length: 16 residues. Germline values: CDR1 SEHNR, CDR2 FQNEAQ (reference sequence). Trimming shortened V by 5 bases and J by 0 bases, and 15 bases separated the two germline ends. This CDR3 is CASSPRRGNSTDTQYF. The DNA of the CDR3 is TGTGCCAGCAGCCCCCGCCGGGGGAATAGCACAGATACGCAGTATTTT.

This rearrangement joins TRBV4-1 to TRBJ1-2, with a possible D match to TRBD1 (6 bases). The CDR3 extends over 17 amino acids. The germline V and J ends were trimmed by 0 bases and 5 bases, with 19 bases remaining between them. The V gene's germline CDR1 is MGHRA and CDR2 YSYEKL. CDR3 sequence (DNA): TGCGCCAGCAGCCAAGACGAGGGGGAAGGCATCATTTATGGCTACACCTTC. This translates into CASSQDEGEGIIYGYTF.

V gene TRBV20-1 combines with J gene TRBJ2-7; 10 bases match TRBD2. Germline V gene sequence: CDR1 DFQATT, CDR2 SNEGSKA (reference sequence). V lost 6 bases to trimming and J lost 1 base; unmatched junction nucleotides: 6. The CDR3 runs 14 residues. The CDR3 here is CSAAKRGGSYEQYF. CDR3 bases: TGCAGTGCCGCGAAGCGGGGGGGTTCCTACGAGCAGTACTTC.

This clonotype appeared a few times. V usage is TRBV25-1 and J usage is TRBJ2-1; no clear D. This CDR3 has 13 amino acids. Germline V gene lookup returns CDR1 MGHDK and CDR2 SYGVNS. V lost 6 bases and J lost 6, with 12 bases in between. The CDR3 region has the DNA TGTGCCAGCAGCCCCGGACCGGGCAATGAGCAGTTCTTC. Translated, it gives CASSPGPGNEQFF.

The DNA for the CDR3 is TGTGCCAGCAGCTTGGGGGGACTTCAGTACTTC. Protein: CASSLGGLQYF. The gene calls are TRBV7-9 and TRBJ2-7; D is perhaps TRBD2 (6 bases). Germline CDR1 SEHNR, CDR2 FQNEAQ (reference sequence). This CDR3 is 11 amino acids long. Trimming removed 3 bases from V and 10 bases from J, with 10 bases in between.

This clonotype has only a few counts. The rearrangement uses TRBV7-9 and TRBJ1-1, with a possible D match to TRBD1 (6 bases). CDR1 SEHNR and CDR2 FQNEAQ come from the germline V gene (reference sequence). The ends were cut back, 5 bases at V and 11 bases at J, with 30 bases in the middle. The CDR3 loop spans 17 amino acids. The CDR3 coding sequence is TGTGCCAGCAGCAGTAGACCAGAGATAGGGGGAAACAGCGGCGCTTTCTTT. Protein sequence: CASSSRPEIGGNSGAFF.

This sequence joins TRBV2 and TRBJ1-1; D gene unclear. Germline V gene lookup returns CDR1 SNHLY and CDR2 FYNNEI. There are 12 residues in the CDR3. Trimming shortened V by 3 bases and J by 10 bases, and 12 bases separated the two germline ends. The CDR3 DNA is TGTGCCAGCAGTGAGGGAGCAGGAGGAGCTTTCTTT. Protein: CASSEGAGGAFF.

CDR3 sequence reads: CASSLNWGQGYNEQFF. DNA of the CDR3: TGTGCCAGCAGCTTAAATTGGGGACAGGGGTACAATGAGCAGTTCTTC. The J gene is TRBJ2-1, the V gene TRBV7-3; 10 nucleotides agree with TRBD1. The CDR3 is made up of 16 amino acids. The germline V gene has CDR1 SGHTA and CDR2 FQGTGA. V was pared by 1 base and J by 4 bases, with 4 bases of the junction left unmatched. Based on the CDR3 plus reference TRBV7-3 and TRBJ2-1, the full variable domain is GAGVSQTPSNKVTEKGKYVELRCDPISGHTALYWYRQSLGQGPEFLIYFQGTGAADDSGLPNDRFFAVRPEGSVSTLKIQRTERGDSAVYLCASSLNWGQGYNEQFFGPGTRLTVL.

The V call is TRBV6-6, the J call TRBJ1-5; no clear D gene. This CDR3 is 12 amino acids long. Germline CDR1 and CDR2: MNHNY and SVGAGI (reference sequence). Trimming stripped 2 bases from V and 7 bases from J, with 6 bases between. CDR3 nucleotides: TGTGCCAGCAGTTACGGGCAGCAGCCCCAGCATTTT. Amino acids: CASSYGQQPQHF.

The V and J genes are TRBV4-3 and TRBJ2-7, with D tentatively TRBD1 or TRBD2 (5 bases each). Trimming left V 0 bases short and J 9 bases short, with 18 bases between. CDR3 size: 15 residues. Looked up from germline, CDR1 is LGHNA and CDR2 is YSLEER. CDR3 amino acids: CASSQDRAGDRTQYF. As DNA, the CDR3 is TGCGCCAGCAGCCAAGATAGGGCCGGGGACCGGACGCAGTACTTC.

This clonotype was detected only once. V usage is TRBV30 and J usage is TRBJ1-2; 7 positions match TRBD1. The trim removed 2 bases at V and 7 bases at J, leaving 13 bases unmatched. Looked up from germline, CDR1 is GTSNPN and CDR2 is SVGIG (reference sequence). The CDR3 runs to 15 residues. CDR3 in amino acids: CAWSPLSTGNSGYTF. The CDR3 DNA is TGTGCCTGGAGTCCACTGTCGACAGGGAATAGTGGCTACACCTTC.

This clonotype came up a few times. CDR3 coding DNA: TGCGCCAGCAGCCTTTGGGTTAGCACCGGGGAGCTGTTTTTT. Residues: CASSLWVSTGELFF. The J gene is TRBJ2-2, the V gene TRBV4-3; D unresolved. This CDR3 comprises 14 residues. The germline V and J ends were trimmed by 4 bases and 4 bases, with 10 bases remaining between them. Germline loops: CDR1 LGHNA, CDR2 YSLEER.

This clonotype turned up a few times. This sequence joins TRBV28 and TRBJ2-1; D uncertain. In germline, CDR1 is MDHEN, CDR2 SYDVKM. The germline V and J ends were trimmed by 3 bases and 8 bases, with 8 bases remaining between them. The CDR3 is made up of 12 amino acids. The CDR3 loop reads CASSFPSYEQFF. In DNA form, the CDR3 reads TGTGCCAGCAGTTTTCCCTCATATGAGCAGTTCTTC.

The V call is TRBV5-6, the J call TRBJ2-5; 8 bases fit TRBD1. Losses at the gene ends were 4 bases for V and 5 bases for J; bases not matched to a gene: 7. CDR3 size: 14 residues. Germline lookup yields CDR1 SGHDT and CDR2 YYEEEE. As DNA, the CDR3 is TGTGCCAGCAGCACACCGGACAGGGAGGAGACCCAGTACTTC. Translating gives CASSTPDREETQYF.

The genes are TRBV9 and TRBJ2-1, with 8 bases aligning to TRBD1. This CDR3 comprises 15 residues. Germline V gene lookup returns CDR1 SGDLS and CDR2 YYNGEE. Unmatched junction bases numbered 5, after V lost 0 bases and J lost 6 bases. CDR3 sequence (DNA): TGTGCCAGCAGCGTAGGGCCAGGGGGCTTCAATGAGCAGTTCTTC. Translating it yields CASSVGPGGFNEQFF.

The sample holds a few counts of this clonotype. The chain has TRBV12-3 or TRBV12-4 and TRBJ2-7; 7 nucleotides align to TRBD2. The CDR3 extends over 19 amino acids. The trim removed 6 bases at V and 0 bases at J, leaving 20 bases unmatched. The DNA for the CDR3 is TGTGCCAGCAGAAAAGGGCCCGATGGGCCTAGCGGTTACTCCTACGAGCAGTACTTC. Translation: CASRKGPDGPSGYSYEQYF.